These 22 T cell receptor beta chains were sequenced from one sample in a study of shared clonotypes between healthy human individuals. Assay used: immunoSEQ multiplex PCR; TCRdb lists only in-frame clones, some missing. Among about 960,000 clones listed, less than 85% were seen once. The specimen was memory CD4+ T cells sorted from blood. Subset of the sample: CD45RA-negative fraction. All receptors derive from a man younger than 35 in good health.

The CDR3 DNA reads as TGTGCCACGCAGGTGACGGGGAGCACAGATACGCAGTATTTT. Amino acids: CATQVTGSTDTQYF. The chain joins TRBV27 to TRBJ2-3, with a weak D call TRBD2 (5 bases). The germline CDR1 and CDR2 sequences are MNHEY and SMNVEV (reference sequence). CDR3 length: 14 residues. The germline V and J ends were trimmed by 10 bases and 0 bases, with 14 bases remaining between them.

This sequence joins TRBV29-1 and TRBJ1-3; possibly TRBD1 for D (6 bases). Trimming shortened V by 3 bases and J by 3 bases, and 12 bases separated the two germline ends. The CDR3 covers 14 residues. CDR1 SQVTM and CDR2 ANQGSEA come from the germline V gene. The CDR3 reads CSVDGAGVGNTIYF. The CDR3 DNA is TGCAGCGTTGATGGGGCAGGGGTTGGAAACACCATATATTTT.

The chain links TRBV5-4 to TRBJ1-5; maybe TRBD1 (6 bases). V was trimmed by 0 bases and J by 6 bases, leaving 13 bases between them. The CDR3 sequence is 15 residues long. CDR1 SGHNT and CDR2 YYREEE come from the germline V gene (reference sequence). CDR3 DNA: TGTGCCAGCAGCTTGGGCACAGGGCCTGGTCAGCCCCAGCATTTT. Protein product: CASSLGTGPGQPQHF.

With regard to this clone: A far larger clone is off by one base, so a read error is likely. Other DNA sequences of this sample code for an identical CDR3. The chain has TRBV6-5 and TRBJ2-6; possible D gene TRBD2, 5 bases. Germline V lookup: CDR1 MNHEY, CDR2 SVGAGI. V lost 6 bases and J lost 2, with 5 bases in between. The CDR3 has 13 residues. The CDR3: CASSGAGANVLTF. The CDR3 DNA reads TGTGCCAGCAGCGGGGCTGGGGCCAACGTCCTGACTTTC.

This clone was observed once. The V and J genes are TRBV11-1 and TRBJ2-7; possibly TRBD1 for D (5 bases). The CDR3 has 14 residues. The V and J ends lost 5 bases and 1 base respectively, with 12 bases between them. The germline CDR1 and CDR2 sequences are SGHAT and FQDESV (reference sequence). The CDR3 reads CASSPTRQSYEQYF. For the CDR3, the DNA is TGTGCCAGCAGCCCCACCCGACAGTCCTACGAGCAGTACTTC.

The chain is built from TRBV5-8 and TRBJ2-7, with 7 nucleotides matching TRBD2. V gave up 0 bases and J gave up 6 bases; unmatched junction bases: 3. The CDR3 contains 13 residues. The V gene's germline CDR1 is SGHTS and CDR2 YDEGEE. The CDR3 loop is CASSLVPGGEQYF. The DNA for the CDR3 is TGTGCCAGCAGCTTGGTCCCGGGGGGCGAGCAGTACTTC.

The J gene is TRBJ2-3, the V gene TRBV30; D not certain. CDR3 length: 10 amino acids. CDR1 and CDR2 from the germline V gene are GTSNPN and SVGIG (reference sequence). Here the CDR3 DNA reads TGTGCTACCGGGCGGGATACGCAGTATTTT. Protein sequence: CATGRDTQYF.

This chain joins TRBV4-3 and TRBJ1-5; D remains unclear. The CDR3 sequence is 15 residues long. Trimming pared 4 bases from V and 11 bases from J, leaving 21 bases between. Germline V gives CDR1 LGHNA, CDR2 YSLEER. Here the CDR3 reads CASSPKTCLKWAQHF. The DNA for the CDR3 is TGCGCCAGCAGCCCCAAAACTTGTTTAAAATGGGCCCAGCATTTT.

The chain is built from TRBV5-1 and TRBJ2-2; D not resolved. The CDR3 spans 13 residues. Germline values: CDR1 SGHRS, CDR2 YFSETQ. Trimming pared 2 bases from V and 6 bases from J, leaving 8 bases between. CDR3 DNA: TGCGCCAGCAGCTTTGGGTTCCCCGGGGAGCTGTTTTTT. Translated, it gives CASSFGFPGELFF. The full variable domain, its missing parts supplied by reference TRBV5-1 and TRBJ2-2, is KAGVTQTPRYLIKTRGQQVTLSCSPISGHRSVSWYQQTPGQGLQFLFEYFSETQRNKGNFPGRFSGRQFSNSRSEMNVSTLELGDSALYLCASSFGFPGELFFGEGSRLTVL.

The V gene is TRBV19, the J gene TRBJ1-5; weak D call: TRBD1 (6 bases). CDR1 and CDR2 from the germline V gene are LNHDA and SQIVND (reference sequence). This CDR3 contains 13 residues. Trimming removed 8 bases at V and 0 bases at J, with 8 bases between. For the CDR3, the DNA is TGTGCCAGTGGGGACATTAGCAATCAGCCCCAGCATTTT. Protein sequence: CASGDISNQPQHF.

The V call is TRBV7-2, the J call TRBJ2-7, with D possibly being TRBD1 (5 bases). Germline lookup yields CDR1 SGHTA and CDR2 FQGNSA. The V and J ends lost 8 bases and 5 bases respectively, with 16 bases between them. The CDR3 extends over 13 amino acids. The DNA for the CDR3 is TGTGCCAGCGGGGCGTCGGGCCTACACGAGCAGTACTTC. This gives the protein CASGASGLHEQYF.

As regards this clone: At one boundary the junction diverges from the germline segment, which might be a read error. The chain joins TRBV7-9 to TRBJ1-1; D unresolved. Germline V gives CDR1 SEHNR, CDR2 FQNEAQ (reference sequence). This CDR3 spans 13 amino acids. The CDR3 sequence: CASSLAERTGAFF. DNA of the CDR3: TGTGCCAGCAGCTTAGCGGAACGAACTGGAGCTTTCTTT. Full variable domain (missing parts from reference TRBV7-9 and TRBJ1-1): DTGVSQNPRHKITKRGQNVTFRCDPISEHNRLYWYRQTLGQGPEFLTYFQNEAQLEKSRLLSDRFSAERPKGSFSTLEIQRTEQGDSAMYLCASSLAERTGAFFGQGTRLTVV.

The chain recombines TRBV5-6 with TRBJ1-2, with 9 bases lining up with TRBD1. CDR1 is SGHDT and CDR2 is YYEEEE in the germline V gene. This CDR3 has 14 amino acids. The V and J ends lost 4 bases and 2 bases, in that order; junction bases with no gene match: 3. Here the CDR3 reads CASSRDRANYGYTF. CDR3 bases: TGTGCCAGCAGCCGGGACAGGGCGAACTATGGCTACACCTTC. Full variable domain (remainder filled in from reference TRBV5-6 and TRBJ1-2): DAGVTQSPTHLIKTRGQQVTLRCSPKSGHDTVSWYQQALGQGPQFIFQYYEEEERQRGNFPDRFSGHQFPNYSSELNVNALLLGDSALYLCASSRDRANYGYTFGSGTRLTVV.

The J gene is TRBJ2-7, the V gene TRBV6-5, with 9 positions matching TRBD1. Per the germline V gene, CDR1 is MNHEY and CDR2 is SVGAGI. This CDR3 is built from 14 residues. With 6 bases clipped from V and 4 bases from J, the junction kept 7 bases outside the gene matches. CDR3 protein: CASSNRGPGYEQYF. Written as DNA, the CDR3 is TGTGCCAGCAGCAACAGGGGGCCAGGATACGAGCAGTACTTC.

V and J are TRBV5-1 and TRBJ2-5; D is unresolved. V lost 2 bases, J lost 1 base, and 9 bases lay in between. The CDR3 totals 14 residues. Per germline, CDR1 SGHRS and CDR2 YFSETQ. The CDR3: CASSFVRAQETQYF. CDR3 nucleotides: TGCGCCAGCAGCTTTGTTAGGGCCCAAGAGACCCAGTACTTC.

About this clone itself: Additional DNA sequences in this sample encode the identical CDR3. The rearrangement links TRBV29-1 to TRBJ1-2; TRBD1 is a possible D gene (5 bases). V was cut by 7 bases and J by 1 base, with 10 bases left in between. This CDR3 has 12 amino acids. Germline assignment: CDR1 SQVTM and CDR2 ANQGSEA. This CDR3 reads CSAGTGNYGYTF. The CDR3 bases are TGCAGCGCCGGGACGGGTAACTATGGCTACACCTTC.

The chain employs TRBV15 and TRBJ2-5; D ambiguous. CDR1 LNHNV and CDR2 YYDKDF come from the germline V gene (reference sequence). Trimming cost V 0 bases and J 1 base, with 6 bases left between them. This CDR3 is built from 14 residues. CDR3 coding DNA: TGTGCCACCAGCAGAGATTCGTCCCAAGAGACCCAGTACTTC. Amino acid sequence: CATSRDSSQETQYF.

As to this clone: A far larger clone is one base from this, pointing to a likely read error. J is TRBJ2-4 and V is TRBV6-6; TRBD2 might be the D (6 bases). The CDR3 sequence is 13 residues long. Trimming stripped 5 bases from V and 9 bases from J, with 14 bases between. CDR1 and CDR2 from the germline V gene are MNHNY and SVGAGI (reference sequence). Here the CDR3 reads CASSIGDSTIQYF. The CDR3 nucleotides read TGTGCCAGCAGTATCGGGGACTCGACCATTCAGTACTTC.

The chain employs TRBV5-4 and TRBJ1-6, with a weak D call TRBD1 (6 bases). This CDR3 is 16 amino acids long. The germline CDR1 and CDR2 sequences are SGHNT and YYREEE (reference sequence). V shed 1 base and J shed 0 bases, with 8 bases lying between them. For the CDR3, the DNA is TGTGCCAGCAGCTTGTCAGGGGCCTCCTATAATTCACCCCTCCACTTT. Its protein product is CASSLSGASYNSPLHF. The entire variable domain, with the rest obtained from reference TRBV5-4 and TRBJ1-6, is as follows: ETGVTQSPTHLIKTRGQQVTLRCSSQSGHNTVSWYQQALGQGPQFIFQYYREEENGRGNFPPRFSGLQFPNYSSELNVNALELDDSALYLCASSLSGASYNSPLHFGNGTRLTVT.

The chain has TRBV16 and TRBJ1-2; D may be TRBD1 (6 bases). Germline V gene data show CDR1 as KGHSY and CDR2 as FQNENV. With 1 base removed from V and 2 bases from J, the gap between germline ends came to 11 bases. The CDR3 is made up of 15 amino acids. CDR3 loop: CASSQWGGANYGYTF. The CDR3 region has the DNA TGTGCCAGCAGCCAATGGGGGGGCGCGAACTATGGCTACACCTTC.

The chain is built from TRBV2 and TRBJ1-2; D gene uncertain. V was cut by 4 bases and J by 3 bases, with 9 bases left in between. The CDR3 is made up of 13 amino acids. CDR1 and CDR2 (germline): SNHLY, FYNNEI. The CDR3 loop reads CASSGAADYGYTF. The DNA for the CDR3 is TGTGCCAGCAGTGGGGCAGCCGACTATGGCTACACCTTC.

The rearrangement links TRBV6-5 to TRBJ1-4; 8 nucleotides line up with TRBD1. V gave up 6 bases and J gave up 7 bases; unmatched junction bases: 7. The CDR3 runs 14 residues. Germline loops: CDR1 MNHEY, CDR2 SVGAGI. CDR3 in DNA: TGTGCCAGCAGCGGGCAGGGGGCGGGTGAAAAACTGTTTTTT. Its protein product is CASSGQGAGEKLFF.